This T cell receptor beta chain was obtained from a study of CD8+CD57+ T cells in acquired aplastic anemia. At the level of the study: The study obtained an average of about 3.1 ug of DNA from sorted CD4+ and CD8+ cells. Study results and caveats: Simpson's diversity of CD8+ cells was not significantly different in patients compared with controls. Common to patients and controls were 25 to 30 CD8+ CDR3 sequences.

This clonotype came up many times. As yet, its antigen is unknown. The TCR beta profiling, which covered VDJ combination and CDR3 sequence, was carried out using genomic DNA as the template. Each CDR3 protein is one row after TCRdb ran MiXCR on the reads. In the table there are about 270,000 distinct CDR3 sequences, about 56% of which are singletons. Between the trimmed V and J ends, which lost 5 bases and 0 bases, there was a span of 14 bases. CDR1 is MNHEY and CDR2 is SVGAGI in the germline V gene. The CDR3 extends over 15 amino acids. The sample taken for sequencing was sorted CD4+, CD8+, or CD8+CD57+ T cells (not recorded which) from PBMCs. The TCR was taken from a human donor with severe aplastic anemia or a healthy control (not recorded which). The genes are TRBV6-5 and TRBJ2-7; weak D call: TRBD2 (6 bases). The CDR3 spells CASSPLAKSSYEQYF. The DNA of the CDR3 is TGTGCCAGCAGTCCTCTAGCGAAGAGCTCCTACGAGCAGTACTTC.